The present TCR beta chain was sequenced within a study of PD-1 blockade in classical Hodgkin lymphoma. Here immunoSEQ multiplex PCR was the method, and the copy in TCRdb shows in-frame clones only, minus some. The repertoire holds about 90,000 clones, with 90% as singletons. Sample time point: cycle 4 day 1 (C4D1), after more than five weeks of nivolumab. All patients experienced relapse after autologous stem cell transplantation, and brentuximab vedotin exposure was variable. Trimming cost V 2 bases and J 12 bases; bases outside gene matches: 10. This CDR3 spans 15 amino acids. Looked up from germline, CDR1 is MNHEY and CDR2 is SVGAGI.

The TCR sequence derives from a human donor with classical Hodgkin lymphoma. The material was peripheral blood mononuclear cells (PBMCs), obtained before the fourth cycle of nivolumab. V and J are TRBV6-5 and TRBJ2-1; 10 bases are shared with TRBD2. In DNA form, the CDR3 reads TGTGCCAGCAGTTACGGGTTAGCGGGGGGTTTTGGGCAGTTCTTC. It codes for CASSYGLAGGFGQFF.